The 7 T cell receptor beta chains reported below all come from one sample, sequenced in a study of CD8 T cells in Susac syndrome. RNA, at roughly 0.45 to 1 ug, was reverse transcribed with random hexamers. MiXCR, applied by TCRdb to the immunoSEQ multiplex PCR reads, yields one record per CDR3 protein. Among fewer than 150,000 distinct CDR3 sequences listed, around 95% were seen once. Sequencing was performed on CD8+ T cells from PBMCs. These receptor sequences come from a human donor with Susac syndrome.

V and J are TRBV7-9 and TRBJ2-7, with TRBD2 matching 9 bases. The germline CDR1 and CDR2 sequences are SEHNR and FQNEAQ (reference sequence). J gave up 4 bases and V 2 bases, and 9 bases lay outside the gene matches. The CDR3 sequence is 16 residues long. The CDR3 is CASSLLSSGAVYEQYF. The CDR3, as DNA: TGTGCCAGCAGCTTACTTTCTAGCGGGGCAGTTTACGAGCAGTACTTC.

The chain joins TRBV19 to TRBJ1-2; 9 positions agree with TRBD1. J was trimmed by 4 bases and V by 5 bases; bases with no gene match: 11. Germline V lookup: CDR1 LNHDA, CDR2 SQIVND (reference sequence). The CDR3 consists of 16 residues. The CDR3, as DNA: TGTGCCAGTAGTTGGGACAGGGCGAACCCGATCTATGGCTACACCTTC. Its translation is CASSWDRANPIYGYTF.

This rearrangement joins TRBV29-1 to TRBJ2-5; 7 nucleotides agree with TRBD2. Germline V gives CDR1 SQVTM, CDR2 ANQGSEA. The CDR3 spans 12 residues. After removal of 1 base from V and 5 bases from J, the junction contained 1 base not matched to a gene. The CDR3 sequence: CSVEVGGETQYF. In DNA, the CDR3 is TGCAGCGTTGAAGTGGGGGGGGAGACCCAGTACTTC.

The chain links TRBV27 to TRBJ2-7; perhaps TRBD2 as D (6 bases). V was cut by 1 base and J by 7 bases, with 11 bases left in between. Per the germline V gene, CDR1 is MNHEY and CDR2 is SMNVEV (reference sequence). CDR3 length equals 13 residues. CDR3 nucleotide sequence: TGTGCCAGCAGTTTATTCAGTGGGAGGGAGCAGTACTTC. It encodes CASSLFSGREQYF.

The chain carries TRBV3-1 and TRBJ2-3, with a tentative D call TRBD2 (6 bases). The V end lost 1 base, the J end lost 3 bases, and 14 bases lay between the germline ends. There are 16 residues in the CDR3. Germline-derived CDR1 and CDR2 are LGHDT and YNNKEL (reference sequence). CDR3 bases: TGTGCCAGCAGCCAAGTCTTGGCAGGACTAACAGATACGCAGTATTTT. Amino acids: CASSQVLAGLTDTQYF.

V usage is TRBV5-1 and J usage is TRBJ2-1; 11 nucleotides align to TRBD1. J was trimmed by 7 bases and V by 0 bases; bases with no gene match: 9. The CDR3 has 17 residues. Germline CDR1 is SGHRS and CDR2 is YFSETQ. In nucleotides, the CDR3 is TGCGCCAGCAGCTTGGCCCCAGGACAGGGGGCTACGAATGAGCAGTTCTTC. Amino acid sequence: CASSLAPGQGATNEQFF. The full variable domain, in which reference TRBV5-1 and TRBJ2-1 provide the parts outside the CDR3, is KAGVTQTPRYLIKTRGQQVTLSCSPISGHRSVSWYQQTPGQGLQFLFEYFSETQRNKGNFPGRFSGRQFSNSRSEMNVSTLELGDSALYLCASSLAPGQGATNEQFFGPGTRLTVL.

This clonotype was observed once. J is TRBJ2-7 and V is TRBV21-1; the table's D gene call, TRBD1, was not cross checked with the DNA. TRBV21-1 is deemed a pseudogene. The CDR3 contains 14 residues. The CDR3 spells CAFSSGQGTYEQYF. CDR3 in DNA: TGTGCCTTCTCTTCGGGGCAGGGCACCTACGAGCAGTACTTC.